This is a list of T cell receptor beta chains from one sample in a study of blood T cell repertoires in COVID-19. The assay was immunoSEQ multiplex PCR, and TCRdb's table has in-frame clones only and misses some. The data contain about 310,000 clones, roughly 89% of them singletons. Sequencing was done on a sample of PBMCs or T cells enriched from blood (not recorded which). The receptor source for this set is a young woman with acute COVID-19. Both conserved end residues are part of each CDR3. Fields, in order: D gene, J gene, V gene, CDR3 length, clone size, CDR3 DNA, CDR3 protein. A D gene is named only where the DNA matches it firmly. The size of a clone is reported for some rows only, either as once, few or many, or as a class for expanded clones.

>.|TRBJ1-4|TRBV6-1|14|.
TGTGCCAGCAGTGAGGGGGGAGGTCCTGAAAAACTGTTTTTT
CASSEGGGPEKLFF
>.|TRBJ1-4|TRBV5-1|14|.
TGCGCCAGCAGCCCGGACAACTCACTTGAAAAACTGTTTTTT
CASSPDNSLEKLFF
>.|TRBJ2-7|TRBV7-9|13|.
TGTGCCAGCACCCCGGGGGACAGCTACGAGCAGTACTTC
CASTPGDSYEQYF
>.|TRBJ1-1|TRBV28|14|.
TGTGCCAGCAGTGTCAGGGGAGTAGTCACTGAAGCTTTCTTT
CASSVRGVVTEAFF
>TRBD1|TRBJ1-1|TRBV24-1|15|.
TGTGCCACCAGTGACCCGGGACAGGGGGTCACTGAAGCTTTCTTT
CATSDPGQGVTEAFF
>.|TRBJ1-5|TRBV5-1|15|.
TGCGCCAGCAGCTTTGACCCGGGTAGCAATCAGCCCCAGCATTTT
CASSFDPGSNQPQHF
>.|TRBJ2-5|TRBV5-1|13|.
TGCGCCAGCCGCCAAGAGTTACAAGAGACCCAGTACTTC
CASRQELQETQYF
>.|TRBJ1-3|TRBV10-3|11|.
TGTGCCCTTCGAGAGGGAAACACCATATATTTT
CALREGNTIYF
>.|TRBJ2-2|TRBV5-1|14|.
TGCGCCAGCAGTTCAAATTGGGGCGCCGGGGAGCTGTTTTTT
CASSSNWGAGELFF
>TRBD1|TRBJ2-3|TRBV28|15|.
TGTGCCAGCAGTTTAGGGACAGGGAGCACAGATACGCAGTATTTT
CASSLGTGSTDTQYF
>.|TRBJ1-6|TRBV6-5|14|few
TGTGCCAGCAGTTACTCAAGGGGAGGGGCACCCCTCCACTTT
CASSYSRGGAPLHF
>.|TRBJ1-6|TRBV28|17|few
TGTGCCAGCAGTTGGTCAGGACCAGGGCAGAATAATTCACCCCTCCACTTT
CASSWSGPGQNNSPLHF
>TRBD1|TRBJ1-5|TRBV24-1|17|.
TGTGCCACCAGTGCCAGTCCGGGACAGGGCAACAATCAGCCCCAGCATTTT
CATSASPGQGNNQPQHF
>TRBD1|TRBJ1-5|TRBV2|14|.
TGTGCCAGCAGGAGGACAGGGCGCAATCAGCCCCAGCATTTT
CASRRTGRNQPQHF
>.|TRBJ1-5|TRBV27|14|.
TGTGCCAGCAGTTTTTGGAGGGGCAATCAGCCCCAGCATTTT
CASSFWRGNQPQHF
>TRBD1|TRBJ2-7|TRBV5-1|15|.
TGCGCCAGCAGCTTGGGTGGGGGACAGAACTACGAGCAGTACTTC
CASSLGGGQNYEQYF
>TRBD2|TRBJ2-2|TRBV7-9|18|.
TGTGCCAGCAGCCCTCGGGCTAGCGGGAGCCTGAACACCGGGGAGCTGTTTTTT
CASSPRASGSLNTGELFF
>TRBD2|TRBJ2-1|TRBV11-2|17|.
TGTGCCAGCAGCCGACTATCCGGGAGGGCCCTCGTTAATGAGCAGTTCTTC
CASSRLSGRALVNEQFF
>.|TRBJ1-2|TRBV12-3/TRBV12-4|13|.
TGTGCCAGCAGCTCGGGAATTAACTATGGCTACACCTTC
CASSSGINYGYTF
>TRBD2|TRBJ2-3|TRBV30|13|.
TGTGCCCGATCTAGCGGGACCCCAGATACGCAGTATTTT
CARSSGTPDTQYF
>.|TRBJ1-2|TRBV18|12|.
TGTGCCAGCTCACCAGCGGGGAATGGCTACACCTTC
CASSPAGNGYTF
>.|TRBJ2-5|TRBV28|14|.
TGTGCCAGCAGTTTCCCCAGGCGTCGAGAGACCCAGTACTTC
CASSFPRRRETQYF
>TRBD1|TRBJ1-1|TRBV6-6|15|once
TGTGCCAGCAGTTCTCCGGGACAGTTGAACACTGAAGCTTTCTTT
CASSSPGQLNTEAFF
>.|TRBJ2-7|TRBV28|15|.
TGTGCCAGCAGCTCCCAGTCAGGGCTCCCCTACGAGCAGTACTTC
CASSSQSGLPYEQYF
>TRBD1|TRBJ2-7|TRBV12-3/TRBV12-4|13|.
TGTGCCAGCAGTTGGGACAGGGTACACGAGCAGTACTTC
CASSWDRVHEQYF
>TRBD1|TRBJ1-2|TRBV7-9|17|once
TGTGCCAGCAGCTTGAAAAATCCCGGGACAGGGGACTATGGCTACACCTTC
CASSLKNPGTGDYGYTF
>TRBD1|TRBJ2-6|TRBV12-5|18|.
TGTGCTAGTGGCAACCGGGACAGGGAGCGCACTGGGGCCAACGTCCTGACTTTC
CASGNRDRERTGANVLTF
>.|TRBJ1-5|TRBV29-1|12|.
TGCAGCGTTGGGGACTTCAATCAGCCCCAGCATTTT
CSVGDFNQPQHF
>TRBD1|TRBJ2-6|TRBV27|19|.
TGTGCCAGCAGCCGGGGAATGCACAGGGGGCGATCTGGGGCCAACGTCCTGACTTTC
CASSRGMHRGRSGANVLTF
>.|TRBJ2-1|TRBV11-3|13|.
TGTGCCAGCAGCTTTACGTATCGCGGGGAGCAGTTCTTC
CASSFTYRGEQFF
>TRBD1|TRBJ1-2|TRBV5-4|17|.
TGTGCCAGCAGCTTGGGCTTGATTGGGACAGGTGATTATGGCTACACCTTC
CASSLGLIGTGDYGYTF
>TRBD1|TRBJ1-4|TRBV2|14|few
TGTGCCAGCAGTCCTGGACAGGGCCTTGGGAAACTGTTTTTT
CASSPGQGLGKLFF
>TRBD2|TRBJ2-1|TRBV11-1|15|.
TGTGCCAGCAGCCCAACCGGGACTAGCTATCGTGAGCAGTTCTTC
CASSPTGTSYREQFF
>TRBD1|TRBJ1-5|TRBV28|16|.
TGTGCCAGCAGTCCCGGGACAGGGGGCCCAAATCAGCCCCAGCATTTT
CASSPGTGGPNQPQHF
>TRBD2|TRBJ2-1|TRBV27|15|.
TGTGCCAGCAGTTCCCTAGCGGGAGGTCGCAATGAGCAGTTCTTC
CASSSLAGGRNEQFF